The next 17 T cell receptor beta chains were all read from a single sample in a study of cytomegalovirus exposure and HLA in healthy donors (dated by TCRdb to about 2017). The library was prepared using the immunoSEQ multiplex PCR assay. This immuneACCESS table, as held by TCRdb, lists in-frame sequences with V and J called but not all clones. Of the missing ones, under half trace to an unresolved V gene in checked studies; the others have no known cause. The sample table contains 100,000 to 150,000 clones; only one count was recorded for 90% to 95% of them. Roughly 1.2% of the sample belongs to the ten largest clones. Sequencing was carried out using PBMCs. These receptors were collected from a woman under 30 in good health and CMV-seronegative.

V gene TRBV28 combines with J gene TRBJ1-6; TRBD1 matches at 7 bases. This CDR3 region has 13 residues. V shed 5 bases, J shed 7 bases, and the junction held 2 bases outside the gene matches. Looked up from germline, CDR1 is MDHEN and CDR2 is SYDVKM. In DNA form, the CDR3 reads TGTGCCAGCAGTGGGACAGCGAATTCACCCCTCCACTTT. Protein sequence: CASSGTANSPLHF. Looking up the rest from reference TRBV28 and TRBJ1-6 gives the full variable domain: DVKVTQSSRYLVKRTGEKVFLECVQDMDHENMFWYRQDPGLGLRLIYFSYDVKMKEKGDIPEGYSVSREKKERFSLILESASTNQTSMYLCASSGTANSPLHFGNGTRLTVT.

The chain combines TRBV5-6 with TRBJ2-5; TRBD2 matches 7 bases. CDR1 SGHDT and CDR2 YYEEEE come from the germline V gene. The CDR3 is 18 residues long. The trim removed 2 bases at V and 0 bases at J, leaving 13 bases unmatched. The CDR3 region has the DNA TGTGCCAGCAGCTTAAGTAAACGGGAGGAGGCGGACCAAGAGACCCAGTACTTC. It codes for CASSLSKREEADQETQYF.

This chain links TRBV15 with TRBJ1-1; D is possibly TRBD1 (5 bases). In germline, CDR1 is LNHNV, CDR2 YYDKDF (reference sequence). V lost 5 bases, J lost 2 bases, and 15 bases lay in between. This CDR3 comprises 15 residues. CDR3 in amino acids: CATSDRDFLNTEAFF. The CDR3 DNA sequence: TGTGCCACCAGCGACCGGGACTTCTTAAACACTGAAGCTTTCTTT.

The chain joins TRBV6-1 to TRBJ1-1; D is perhaps TRBD1 (5 bases). V dropped 2 bases and J dropped 5 bases, with 18 bases sitting between them. CDR3 length: 16 residues. Germline V CDR1 and CDR2: MNHNS, SASEGT. The CDR3 sequence is CASSELSRAWGTEAFF. As DNA, the CDR3 is TGTGCCAGCAGTGAACTCTCCAGGGCGTGGGGTACTGAAGCTTTCTTT.

In its sample, this clone was seen many times. The gene calls are TRBV10-2 and TRBJ2-2, with TRBD2 as a possible D gene (6 bases). Trimming took off 7 bases at V and 3 bases at J, with 12 bases between the two ends. The CDR3 runs to 14 residues. Germline CDR1 WSHSY, CDR2 SAAADI. CDR3 nucleotide sequence: TGCGCCAGCAAGGCTAGCGCTTACACCGGGGAGCTGTTTTTT. Translation gives CASKASAYTGELFF.

This clone came up a few times. The V and J genes are TRBV6-5 and TRBJ2-7, with D perhaps TRBD1 (5 bases). The germline V gene has CDR1 MNHEY and CDR2 SVGAGI. Trimming pared 10 bases from V and 4 bases from J, leaving 23 bases between. There are 15 residues in the CDR3. The CDR3 region has the DNA TGTGCCACCTCACAGTGGGGCGTAGTGGGGTACGAGCAGTACTTC. It codes for CATSQWGVVGYEQYF.

This sequence joins TRBV5-6 and TRBJ2-2; 8 nucleotides align to TRBD2. V was pared by 0 bases and J by 5 bases, with 0 bases of the junction left unmatched. The CDR3 spans 14 residues. In germline, CDR1 is SGHDT, CDR2 YYEEEE. The CDR3 DNA is TGTGCCAGCAGCTTGGGCGGGGGGACCGGGGAGCTGTTTTTT. It yields the protein CASSLGGGTGELFF.

The J gene is TRBJ2-1, the V gene TRBV4-1, with TRBD2 matching over 10 bases. The CDR3 is 16 amino acids. Germline lookup yields CDR1 MGHRA and CDR2 YSYEKL. The trim removed 4 bases at V and 8 bases at J, leaving 11 bases unmatched. CDR3 nucleotide sequence: TGCGCCAGCAGCCTCCGAGCGGGAGGGCTGAGGGATGAGCAGTTCTTC. Its translation: CASSLRAGGLRDEQFF.

This chain's CDR3 is CASIGEPSSGNTIYF. CDR3 in DNA: TGTGCCAGCATTGGAGAACCTAGCTCTGGAAACACCATATATTTT. This chain joins TRBV2 and TRBJ1-3; D is ambiguous. V was pared by 7 bases and J by 0 bases, with 13 bases between. Germline CDR1 is SNHLY and CDR2 is FYNNEI. There are 15 residues in the CDR3.

The rearrangement uses TRBV2 and TRBJ2-2, with 8 bases that match TRBD1. The CDR3 length is 18 residues. The ends lost 5 bases at V and 4 bases at J; junction bases unmatched: 15. Germline CDR1 reads SNHLY; CDR2 reads FYNNEI. CDR3 nucleotide sequence: TGTGCCAGCAGTACGACCGAATACAGGGGGGCGAGCACCGGGGAGCTGTTTTTT. Amino acid sequence: CASSTTEYRGASTGELFF. The variable domain in full, with the rest retrieved from reference TRBV2 and TRBJ2-2, is EPEVTQTPSHQVTQMGQEVILRCVPISNHLYFYWYRQILGQKVEFLVSFYNNEISEKSEIFDDQFSVERPDGSNFTLKIRSTKLEDSAMYFCASSTTEYRGASTGELFFGEGSRLTVL.

The chain carries TRBV21-1 and TRBJ2-7; TRBD1 is taken as the D call from the table, unchecked against the DNA. TRBV21-1 is listed as a pseudogene. The CDR3 sequence is 19 residues long. The CDR3, as DNA: TGTGCCAGCAGCAAACAGCGGAACAGGGAGATCGCCCGGCTCTACGAGCAGTACTTC. Its translation: CASSKQRNREIARLYEQYF.

This chain links TRBV28 with TRBJ2-1, with 9 bases fitting TRBD2. CDR3 length: 15 residues. V trimming: 3 bases; J trimming: 9 bases; junction bases outside the gene matches: 9. Germline CDR1 is MDHEN and CDR2 is SYDVKM. This CDR3 reads CASSLLAGGIGEQFF. CDR3 nucleotide sequence: TGTGCCAGCAGTTTGTTGGCGGGGGGGATCGGTGAGCAGTTCTTC. Full variable domain (remainder filled in from reference TRBV28 and TRBJ2-1): DVKVTQSSRYLVKRTGEKVFLECVQDMDHENMFWYRQDPGLGLRLIYFSYDVKMKEKGDIPEGYSVSREKKERFSLILESASTNQTSMYLCASSLLAGGIGEQFFGPGTRLTVL.

The chain uses TRBV28 and TRBJ2-2, with 9 positions matching TRBD2. Trimming took 6 bases from V and 3 from J; bases not matched to a gene: 8. CDR1 is MDHEN and CDR2 is SYDVKM in the germline V gene. The CDR3 runs 16 residues. The CDR3 spells CASSPLSGGDTGELFF. Here the CDR3 DNA reads TGTGCCAGCAGCCCACTTAGCGGGGGCGACACCGGGGAGCTGTTTTTT.

This clone has only a few counts. The chain recombines TRBV25-1 with TRBJ2-3; tentative D call: TRBD2 (5 bases). CDR1 is MGHDK and CDR2 is SYGVNS in the germline V gene. V was trimmed by 6 bases and J by 1 base, leaving 11 bases between them. CDR3 length: 14 residues. The CDR3 nucleotides are TGTGCCAGCAGCCCCCCGAGGGGCACAGATACGCAGTATTTT. This sequence encodes CASSPPRGTDTQYF.

The chain recombines TRBV28 with TRBJ2-3; possibly TRBD1 for D (6 bases). The CDR3 covers 17 residues. Germline loops: CDR1 MDHEN, CDR2 SYDVKM. The V end was cut by 6 bases, the J end by 6 bases, with 25 bases between. CDR3 nucleotide sequence: TGTGCCAGCAGACCCCTTTTGGGGGCGCTTATGACCGATACGCAGTATTTT. Its protein product is CASRPLLGALMTDTQYF. Full variable domain (rest looked up from reference TRBV28 and TRBJ2-3): DVKVTQSSRYLVKRTGEKVFLECVQDMDHENMFWYRQDPGLGLRLIYFSYDVKMKEKGDIPEGYSVSREKKERFSLILESASTNQTSMYLCASRPLLGALMTDTQYFGPGTRLTVL.

The chain carries TRBV30 and TRBJ2-2; 10 bases map to TRBD2. The CDR3 extends over 17 amino acids. Unmatched junction bases numbered 9, after V lost 4 bases and J lost 1 base. CDR1 and CDR2 from the germline V gene are GTSNPN and SVGIG (reference sequence). CDR3 amino acids: CAWKALAGGLNTGELFF. CDR3 coding DNA: TGTGCCTGGAAGGCTTTAGCGGGAGGACTGAACACCGGGGAGCTGTTTTTT.

The J gene is TRBJ1-5, the V gene TRBV28; D gene uncertain. V lost 8 bases, J lost 3 bases, and 11 bases lay in between. The CDR3 loop spans 13 amino acids. Germline V gene data show CDR1 as MDHEN and CDR2 as SYDVKM. The CDR3 bases are TGTGCCAGCCAACAGACAATCAATCAGCCCCAGCATTTT. Translating gives CASQQTINQPQHF.